One sample yielded the 7 T cell receptor beta chains listed below, sequenced in a study of T cells in Graves' hyperthyroidism and ophthalmopathy. Regions amplified from RNA transcripts were the TCR beta CDR3 regions. First-round RT-PCR targeting the TCR CDR3 was performed with the HTBI primer set. MiXCR, applied by TCRdb to the multiplex PCR reads, yields one record per CDR3 protein. Here the sample spans around 200,000 distinct CDR3 sequences, over 15% being singletons. Sequences were obtained from blood. The source of these receptors is a woman aged 50 to 65 with Graves' hyperthyroidism.

This clonotype was counted many times. The V and J genes are TRBV6-1 and TRBJ2-1; D tentatively reads TRBD1 or TRBD2 (5 bases each). The CDR3 runs 14 residues. Trimming took off 3 bases at V and 7 bases at J, with 13 bases between the two ends. Per germline, CDR1 MNHNS and CDR2 SASEGT. CDR3 region: CASSDGAESNEQFF. The CDR3 DNA reads TGTGCCAGCAGTGACGGGGCAGAATCTAATGAGCAGTTCTTC.

This clonotype was seen repeatedly, ten times or more. The chain links TRBV7-9 to TRBJ1-2, with TRBD1 matching over 8 bases. The CDR3 runs 13 residues. V gave up 10 bases and J gave up 1 base; unmatched junction bases: 5. In germline, CDR1 is SEHNR, CDR2 FQNEAQ (reference sequence). This CDR3 is CAITQGGNYGYTF. The DNA for the CDR3 is TGTGCCATCACACAGGGGGGTAACTATGGCTACACCTTC.

A single count supports this clonotype. This chain links TRBV10-2 with TRBJ1-2, with 7 nucleotides matching TRBD1. After removal of 7 bases from V and 5 bases from J, the junction contained 7 bases not matched to a gene. CDR3 size: 13 residues. Germline V CDR1 and CDR2: WSHSY, SAAADI. For the CDR3, the DNA is TGCGCCAGCACTAAGACAGGGAATTATGGCTACACCTTC. Amino acids: CASTKTGNYGYTF.

This clonotype has at least ten counts. The CDR3 protein is CASSLASPVNEQFF. The CDR3, as DNA: TGTGCCAGCAGCTTAGCGTCTCCTGTCAATGAGCAGTTCTTC. The chain combines TRBV7-9 with TRBJ2-1; D is unresolved. Between the trimmed V and J ends, which lost 0 bases and 6 bases, there was a span of 9 bases. The CDR3 sequence is 14 residues long. In germline, CDR1 is SEHNR, CDR2 FQNEAQ (reference sequence).

The V and J genes are TRBV27 and TRBJ1-1; 7 positions agree with TRBD1. The CDR3 has 12 amino acids. Unmatched junction bases numbered 4, after V lost 6 bases and J lost 6 bases. Germline lookup yields CDR1 MNHEY and CDR2 SMNVEV (reference sequence). CDR3 DNA sequence: TGTGCCAGCAGAAACAGGGGATCTGAAGCTTTCTTT. It translates to CASRNRGSEAFF.

This clonotype has ten or more counts. The V gene is TRBV6-1, the J gene TRBJ1-1; perhaps TRBD1 as D (5 bases). V lost 6 bases and J 8 bases, leaving 10 bases between the germline ends. The CDR3 is made up of 11 amino acids. Germline V gene sequence: CDR1 MNHNS, CDR2 SASEGT. The CDR3 DNA sequence: TGTGCCAGCAGCGGGACTCCAGAAGCTTTCTTT. Its protein product is CASSGTPEAFF.

The rearrangement joins TRBV28 to TRBJ1-2; D remains unclear. The CDR3 is made up of 13 amino acids. Germline assignment: CDR1 MDHEN and CDR2 SYDVKM. The V end was cut by 2 bases, the J end by 1 base, with 5 bases between. The CDR3 region has the DNA TGTGCCAGCAGTTTAGCGATTAACTATGGCTACACCTTC. This codes for CASSLAINYGYTF.